Each of the 15 T cell receptor beta chains below was sequenced from the same sample in a study of control samples from healthy donors and cancer patients. Assay used: immunoSEQ multiplex PCR; TCRdb lists only in-frame clones, some missing. The sample has around 110,000 clones, 80% to 90% seen once; the top ten hold around 1.1%. The sample comprised PBMCs. The source of these receptors is a woman aged 45-65 years with colorectal cancer.

The J gene is TRBJ2-1, the V gene TRBV3-1 (or the pseudogene TRBV3-2), with no clear D. CDR3 length equals 11 residues. The V end was cut by 2 bases, the J end by 6 bases, with 2 bases between. Germline V gives CDR1 LGHDT, CDR2 YNNKEL (reference sequence). Written as DNA, the CDR3 is TGTGCCAGCAGCCAACTCAATGAGCAGTTCTTC. It codes for CASSQLNEQFF.

V is TRBV7-2 and J is TRBJ1-5; TRBD1 matches 7 bases. V shed 1 base, J shed 0 bases, and the junction held 12 bases outside the gene matches. The germline gives CDR1 SGHTA, CDR2 FQGNSA. The CDR3 spans 19 residues. The CDR3 sequence is CASSLVGQVGLYSNQPQHF. In DNA, the CDR3 is TGTGCCAGCAGCTTAGTCGGACAGGTGGGACTCTATAGCAATCAGCCCCAGCATTTT.

The rearrangement uses TRBV28 and TRBJ1-5, with TRBD1 matching over 7 bases. V lost 6 bases and J lost 6; bases outside the gene matches: 8. Germline assignment: CDR1 MDHEN and CDR2 SYDVKM. The CDR3 length is 14 residues. The CDR3 spells CASSQGGRLQPQHF. CDR3 DNA: TGTGCCAGCAGCCAGGGGGGCCGTCTTCAGCCCCAGCATTTT. The complete variable domain, with remaining parts taken from reference TRBV28 and TRBJ1-5, reads DVKVTQSSRYLVKRTGEKVFLECVQDMDHENMFWYRQDPGLGLRLIYFSYDVKMKEKGDIPEGYSVSREKKERFSLILESASTNQTSMYLCASSQGGRLQPQHFGDGTRLSIL.

The V gene is TRBV2, the J gene TRBJ2-7; maybe TRBD1 (5 bases). Germline values: CDR1 SNHLY, CDR2 FYNNEI. The CDR3 spans 14 residues. Trimming shortened V by 5 bases and J by 6 bases, and 17 bases separated the two germline ends. Written as DNA, the CDR3 is TGTGCCAGCAGTCCCCTAAGACTGACAGCCGAGCAGTACTTC. It is translated as CASSPLRLTAEQYF.

J is TRBJ2-5 and V is TRBV9; the match to TRBD2 covers 8 bases. The V segment lost 3 bases and the J segment 0 bases; nucleotides outside the gene matches: 7. Germline V gene sequence: CDR1 SGDLS, CDR2 YYNGEE. The CDR3 has 16 residues. The CDR3 DNA is TGTGCCAGCAGCGCCACTAGCGGCTTCAACCAAGAGACCCAGTACTTC. This encodes CASSATSGFNQETQYF. Combining the CDR3 with reference TRBV9 and TRBJ2-5 gives the whole variable domain DSGVTQTPKHLITATGQRVTLRCSPRSGDLSVYWYQQSLDQGLQFLIQYYNGEERAKGNILERFSAQQFPDLHSELNLSSLELGDSALYFCASSATSGFNQETQYFGPGTRLLVL.

This clone occurred once. The chain links TRBV7-3 to TRBJ1-1; possibly TRBD1 for D (5 bases). Germline values: CDR1 SGHTA, CDR2 FQGTGA. V dropped 5 bases and J dropped 1 base, with 8 bases sitting between them. The CDR3 is 13 amino acids. This CDR3 reads CASSRGQNTEAFF. As DNA, the CDR3 is TGTGCCAGCAGCCGTGGACAGAACACTGAAGCTTTCTTT.

V and J are TRBV5-1 and TRBJ2-1; 9 nucleotides match TRBD1. V lost 3 bases, J lost 6 bases, and 10 bases stayed unmatched. The CDR3 is 16 residues long. Per the germline V gene, CDR1 is SGHRS and CDR2 is YFSETQ. CDR3 DNA sequence: TGCGCCAGCAGCTGGGCGCCGGGACAGGGTTCCAATGAGCAGTTCTTC. This encodes CASSWAPGQGSNEQFF.

Concerning this clone: The same CDR3 arises from other DNA sequences in this sample as well. J is TRBJ2-3 and V is TRBV2, with unresolved D. The CDR3 is 14 residues long. Germline CDR1 and CDR2: SNHLY and FYNNEI. Trimming cost V 6 bases and J 0 bases, with 10 bases left between them. CDR3 amino acids: CASSAKLSTDTQYF. The CDR3 DNA follows: TGTGCCAGCAGCGCGAAGCTTAGCACAGATACGCAGTATTTT.

The V call is TRBV15, the J call TRBJ2-5; 7 bases are a match to TRBD2. This CDR3 comprises 14 residues. V trimming: 5 bases; J trimming: 4 bases; junction bases outside the gene matches: 7. Germline CDR1 is LNHNV and CDR2 is YYDKDF (reference sequence). The DNA of the CDR3 is TGTGCCACCAGCCCCTCGGGGGGACTAGAGACCCAGTACTTC. Residues: CATSPSGGLETQYF.

J is TRBJ2-7 and V is TRBV7-9; D gene ambiguous. The germline gives CDR1 SEHNR, CDR2 FQNEAQ (reference sequence). The CDR3 sequence is 11 residues long. With 4 bases removed from V and 4 bases from J, the gap between germline ends came to 5 bases. CDR3 sequence reads: CASSSLYEQYF. The CDR3 nucleotides are TGTGCCAGCAGCTCTCTTTACGAGCAGTACTTC.

CDR3 coding DNA: TGTGCCAGTAGTATGTCGGCAATGCGGAAACTGTTTTTT. Translating gives CASSMSAMRKLFF. V is TRBV19 and J is TRBJ1-4; D is ambiguous. This CDR3 is built from 13 residues. Germline assignment: CDR1 LNHDA and CDR2 SQIVND (reference sequence). The germline V and J ends were trimmed by 3 bases and 11 bases, with 13 bases remaining between them. Variable domain in full (rest from reference TRBV19 and TRBJ1-4): DGGITQSPKYLFRKEGQNVTLSCEQNLNHDAMYWYRQDPGQGLRLIYYSQIVNDFQKGDIAEGYSVSREKKESFPLTVTSAQKNPTAFYLCASSMSAMRKLFFGSGTQLSVL.

This clone was counted only a few times. The chain recombines TRBV7-6 with TRBJ1-2; D unclear. The CDR3 length is 13 residues. Germline V CDR1 and CDR2: SGHVS, FNYEAQ. Between the trimmed V and J ends, which lost 0 bases and 5 bases, there was a span of 7 bases. The chain's CDR3 is CASSLAHGYGYTF. The CDR3 coding sequence is TGTGCCAGCAGCTTAGCGCACGGGTATGGCTACACCTTC.

The genes are TRBV9 and TRBJ1-3; possible D gene TRBD1, 5 bases. The V gene lost 1 base and the J gene lost 0 bases, with 17 bases spanning the gap. CDR3 length: 18 residues. The germline V gene has CDR1 SGDLS and CDR2 YYNGEE. The CDR3, as DNA: TGTGCCAGCAGCGTATTTGGGGGGAGGAGTAACTCTGGAAACACCATATATTTT. Protein sequence: CASSVFGGRSNSGNTIYF.

This clone has a handful of counts. The V gene is TRBV4-1, the J gene TRBJ2-5; D gene ambiguous. The germline V gene has CDR1 MGHRA and CDR2 YSYEKL. Trimming cost V 1 base and J 4 bases, with 16 bases left between them. This CDR3 is built from 16 residues. CDR3 bases: TGCGCCAGCAGCCAAGGGTCGTCTCCCTCTATAGAGACCCAGTACTTC. It translates to CASSQGSSPSIETQYF.

This chain uses TRBV2 with TRBJ1-2; D might be TRBD1 (5 bases). The CDR3 runs to 14 residues. V was trimmed by 6 bases and J by 3 bases, leaving 14 bases between them. Germline V gene lookup returns CDR1 SNHLY and CDR2 FYNNEI. DNA for the CDR3: TGTGCCAGCAGGGGACCGCTGAGGGACTATGGCTACACCTTC. It yields the protein CASRGPLRDYGYTF.